The clone carrying this T cell receptor (beta chain) was observed at least ten times. The antigen is not known. From germline, CDR1 is DFQATT and CDR2 SNEGSKA (reference sequence). This CDR3 spans 16 amino acids. V was pared by 0 bases and J by 2 bases, with 15 bases between. The data derive from a study of human T cells and chemical hapten exposure. At the level of the study: Diphenylcyclopropenone doses were given weekly to the scalps of patients across the roughly 23-week study. Patches with 0.01% DPC went on the upper back, and the tests were read at 6 days.

TCRdb re-called the RACE reads with MiXCR, one entry per CDR3 protein. The sample includes approximately 25,000 distinct CDR3 sequences, more than 8% seen only once; the top ten take approximately 6.9%. Stated time point: patch test 2, 6 weeks after DPC sensitization. Treatment noted: therapeutic diphenylcyclopropenone sensitization with weekly scalp DPC. Broader study findings: Against controls, expanded TCRs gave rise to significantly more large CDR3 similarity clusters.

Here the sequenced sample was whole blood, taken in connection with sensitization to the hapten diphenylcyclopropenone (DPC). The source of this sequence is a man aged 30 to 45 with alopecia areata. Some clones in this sample may be carry-over from other donors' samples. The chain has TRBV20-1 and TRBJ2-3, with D possibly matching TRBD2 (6 bases). The CDR3 reads CSARDNRGSNTDTQYF. CDR3 in DNA: TGCAGTGCTAGAGATAACCGGGGGAGCAACACAGATACGCAGTATTTT.